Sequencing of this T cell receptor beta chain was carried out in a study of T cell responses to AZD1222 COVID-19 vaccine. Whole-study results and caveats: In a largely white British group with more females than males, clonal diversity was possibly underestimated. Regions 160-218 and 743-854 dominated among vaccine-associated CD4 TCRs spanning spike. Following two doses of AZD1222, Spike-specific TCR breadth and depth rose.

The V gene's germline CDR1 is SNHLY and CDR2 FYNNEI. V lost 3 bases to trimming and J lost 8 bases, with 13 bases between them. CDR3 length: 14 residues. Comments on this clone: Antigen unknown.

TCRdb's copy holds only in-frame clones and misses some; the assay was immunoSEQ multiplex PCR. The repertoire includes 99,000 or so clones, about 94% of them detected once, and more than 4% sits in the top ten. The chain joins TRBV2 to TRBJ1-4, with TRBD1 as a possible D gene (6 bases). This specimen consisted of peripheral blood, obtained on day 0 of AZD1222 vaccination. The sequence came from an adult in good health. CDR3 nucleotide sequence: TGTGCCAGCAGTGACCGGGGGGCGAGGGAAAAACTGTTTTTT. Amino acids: CASSDRGAREKLFF.